The 9 T cell receptor beta chains presented below share a single source sample, sequenced in a study of Graves' ophthalmopathy and Graves' hyperthyroidism. For repertoire sequencing, the TCR beta CDR3 regions were amplified from RNA transcripts. The workflow started with a first-round RT-PCR run with HTBI primers and then moved on to a second-round multiplex PCR. TCRdb ran MiXCR on the multiplex PCR reads and lists one entry per CDR3 protein. The sample consists of approximately 1.2 million distinct CDR3 sequences, 35% to 40% of them appearing once. Material for sequencing was peripheral blood or thyroid tissue (not recorded which). The receptors were sampled from an adult man with Graves' hyperthyroidism.

The chain joins TRBV12-3 or TRBV12-4 to TRBJ1-5, with D hard to call. The length of the CDR3 is 14 residues. V lost 6 bases and J 2 bases, leaving 11 bases between the germline ends. CDR3 loop: CASSQKGGNQPQHF. In DNA, the CDR3 is TGTGCCAGCAGCCAAAAGGGAGGCAATCAGCCCCAGCATTTT.

This clonotype appeared many times. J is TRBJ2-5 and V is TRBV2, with 9 positions matching TRBD1. With V trimmed by 2 bases and J by 5 bases, 6 bases remained unmatched. This CDR3 spans 15 amino acids. CDR1 is SNHLY, CDR2 FYNNEI, per germline. In DNA form, the CDR3 reads TGTGCCAGCAGTGAATGGGGACAGGGTTGGGAGACCCAGTACTTC. It codes for CASSEWGQGWETQYF.

The genes are TRBV7-2 and TRBJ2-7; D call uncertain. CDR1 is SGHTA and CDR2 is FQGNSA in the germline V gene. CDR3 length: 13 amino acids. The V gene lost 6 bases and the J gene lost 0 bases, with 9 bases spanning the gap. The CDR3 coding sequence is TGTGCCAGCAGTTTGCCCCACTCCTACGAGCAGTACTTC. Protein: CASSLPHSYEQYF.

This clonotype was observed a few times. V gene TRBV2 combines with J gene TRBJ2-7, with D possibly matching TRBD1 (5 bases). CDR1 is SNHLY and CDR2 is FYNNEI in the germline V gene. The germline V and J ends were trimmed by 2 bases and 5 bases, with 7 bases remaining between them. The CDR3 is 12 amino acids. Here the CDR3 DNA reads TGTGCCAGCAGTGAAAGGGGCGACGAGCAGTACTTC. Encoded protein: CASSERGDEQYF. The whole variable domain, remainder taken from reference TRBV2 and TRBJ2-7, is EPEVTQTPSHQVTQMGQEVILRCVPISNHLYFYWYRQILGQKVEFLVSFYNNEISEKSEIFDDQFSVERPDGSNFTLKIRSTKLEDSAMYFCASSERGDEQYFGPGTRLTVT.

V and J are TRBV2 and TRBJ2-7; D gene uncertain. The V gene lost 5 bases and the J gene lost 1 base, with 15 bases spanning the gap. CDR3 length: 15 residues. Looked up from germline, CDR1 is SNHLY and CDR2 is FYNNEI. CDR3 sequence reads: CASSSRVDVSYEQYF. The CDR3 nucleotides read TGTGCCAGCAGTTCCCGGGTAGACGTTTCCTACGAGCAGTACTTC.

This clonotype was recorded at least ten times. The chain couples TRBV13 to TRBJ2-6, with 7 nucleotides matching TRBD2. The J segment lost 0 bases and the V segment lost 0 bases, leaving 2 bases of the junction unmatched. The CDR3 spans 17 residues. From germline, CDR1 is PRHDT and CDR2 FYEKMQ (reference sequence). The DNA for the CDR3 is TGTGCCAGCAGCTTAGGCAGCGGGGACTCTGGGGCCAACGTCCTGACTTTC. Translating it yields CASSLGSGDSGANVLTF.

The chain links TRBV20-1 to TRBJ2-5; TRBD1 or TRBD2 may be the D gene (5 bases each). Germline V gene data show CDR1 as DFQATT and CDR2 as SNEGSKA (reference sequence). The CDR3 covers 16 residues. Trimming stripped 5 bases from V and 1 base from J, with 20 bases between. The DNA of the CDR3 is TGCAGTGCTTCCCTGGGGGACGGATCCACCCAAGAGACCCAGTACTTC. Translating gives CSASLGDGSTQETQYF.

This clonotype has more than one count but fewer than ten. The chain uses TRBV10-3 and TRBJ2-3; 12 bases map to TRBD2. Looked up from germline, CDR1 is ENHRY and CDR2 is SYGVKD. This CDR3 contains 17 residues. Losses at the gene ends were 3 bases for V and 0 bases for J; bases not matched to a gene: 4. CDR3 region: CAISDPGLAGSTDTQYF. The CDR3 bases are TGTGCCATCAGTGACCCCGGACTAGCGGGAAGCACAGATACGCAGTATTTT.

Comment on this clonotype: Germline is not matched at one junction end, which may reflect a read error. The V call is TRBV11-2, the J call TRBJ1-6; TRBD1 is a possible D gene (6 bases). Looked up from germline, CDR1 is SGHAT and CDR2 is FQNNGV. This CDR3 spans 14 amino acids. The CDR3 DNA reads TGCGCCAGCAGCTCTCGACAGGTTAATTCACCCCTCCACTTT. Protein: CASSSRQVNSPLHF.